The 20 T cell receptor beta chains reported below all come from one sample, sequenced in a study of blood T cell repertoires in COVID-19. The method was immunoSEQ multiplex PCR; TCRdb's version includes in-frame clones alone and lacks a portion of them. The sample lists 76,000 or so clones, around nine tenths occurring once. The sample comprised peripheral blood. These receptors were obtained from a human donor in a cohort sampled during active COVID-19.

The chain carries TRBV7-9 and TRBJ2-3, with a possible D match to TRBD2 (6 bases). Germline values: CDR1 SEHNR, CDR2 FQNEAQ (reference sequence). Between the trimmed V and J ends, which lost 5 bases and 2 bases, there was a span of 17 bases. The CDR3 length is 16 residues. CDR3 coding DNA: TGTGCCAGCAGCCCCTATACGGGACTCAACACAGATACGCAGTATTTT. Amino acids: CASSPYTGLNTDTQYF.

The CDR3: CASSQDPGGIKEKLFF. CDR3 DNA sequence: TGTGCCAGCAGCCAAGATCCAGGGGGGATTAAGGAAAAACTGTTTTTT. The chain links TRBV3-1 (or the pseudogene TRBV3-2) to TRBJ1-4; 7 bases are a match to TRBD1. The CDR3 covers 16 residues. V trimming: 0 bases; J trimming: 8 bases; junction bases outside the gene matches: 9. The V gene's germline CDR1 is LGHDT and CDR2 YNNKEL (reference sequence).

This chain links TRBV3-1 (or the pseudogene TRBV3-2) with TRBJ1-4, with D unclear. Per the germline V gene, CDR1 is LGHDT and CDR2 is YNNKEL (reference sequence). V lost 4 bases, J lost 8 bases, and 23 bases lay in between. There are 17 residues in the CDR3. The CDR3 sequence is CASSRGFGLTGSEKLFF. The CDR3 DNA reads TGTGCCAGCAGCCGCGGATTTGGCTTGACGGGTTCAGAAAAACTGTTTTTT.

This clone appeared a few times. The rearrangement links TRBV5-4 to TRBJ1-1; D might be TRBD1 (5 bases). The CDR3 extends over 14 amino acids. CDR1 and CDR2 from the germline V gene are SGHNT and YYREEE (reference sequence). Trimming removed 4 bases at V and 5 bases at J, with 15 bases between. The CDR3 loop is CASSPMGSGTEAFF. In DNA, the CDR3 is TGTGCCAGCAGCCCCATGGGGTCAGGGACTGAAGCTTTCTTT.

The V gene is TRBV4-2, the J gene TRBJ2-5, with 12 bases aligning to TRBD2. CDR1 and CDR2 (germline): LGHNA, YNFKEQ. Germline trimming cut 3 bases from V and 2 bases from J; bases unmatched to any gene: 10. CDR3 length: 18 residues. In DNA form, the CDR3 reads TGTGCCAGCAGCCAGACCCTAGCGGGGGGGCCATTACAAGAGACCCAGTACTTC. Its translation: CASSQTLAGGPLQETQYF.

The rearrangement joins TRBV4-3 to TRBJ1-2; D is unresolved. The V end was cut by 0 bases, the J end by 4 bases, with 15 bases between. Germline CDR1 and CDR2: LGHNA and YSLEER. This CDR3 has 16 residues. The CDR3 nucleotides read TGCGCCAGCAGCCAAGATGAGGCCAGCCAATCCTATGGCTACACCTTC. Amino acid sequence: CASSQDEASQSYGYTF.

This rearrangement joins TRBV12-3 or TRBV12-4 to TRBJ2-1, with D possibly TRBD1 on 6 matching bases. V lost 2 bases and J lost 9, with 11 bases in between. This CDR3 contains 13 residues. The CDR3 DNA sequence: TGTGCCAGCAGTTTAACACAGGGAGCTGAGCAGTTCTTC. Translated: CASSLTQGAEQFF.

V is TRBV12-3 or TRBV12-4 and J is TRBJ1-4; 8 bases are shared with TRBD1. Trimming at V came to 7 bases and at J to 8 bases, leaving 3 bases not matched to a gene. The CDR3 consists of 12 residues. In nucleotides, the CDR3 is TGTGCCAGCACAAGACAGGGGGAAAAACTGTTTTTT. Translation: CASTRQGEKLFF.

J is TRBJ1-4 and V is TRBV7-3; 8 nucleotides agree with TRBD1. The CDR3 runs to 15 residues. The V gene end was trimmed by 1 base and the J gene end by 7 bases; junction bases not matched to a gene: 5. Germline values: CDR1 SGHTA, CDR2 FQGTGA. The CDR3 region is CASSLNGGQGEKLFF. The CDR3 region has the DNA TGTGCCAGCAGCTTAAATGGCGGACAGGGTGAAAAACTGTTTTTT.

In this sample, this clone turned up a few times. The chain is built from TRBV6-5 and TRBJ1-1; D is unresolved. V lost 2 bases to trimming and J lost 3 bases, with 10 bases between them. The CDR3 runs to 14 residues. The germline V gene encodes CDR1 MNHEY and CDR2 SVGAGI. For the CDR3, the DNA is TGTGCCAGCAGTTACGATCACAGTTACACTGAAGCTTTCTTT. Translated: CASSYDHSYTEAFF.

The chain has TRBV9 and TRBJ1-4; perhaps TRBD1 as D (6 bases). The CDR3 loop spans 15 amino acids. The V gene lost 4 bases and the J gene lost 0 bases, with 10 bases spanning the gap. The V gene's germline CDR1 is SGDLS and CDR2 YYNGEE. In DNA form, the CDR3 reads TGTGCCAGCAGCTCATCAGGGGCAACTAATGAAAAACTGTTTTTT. Amino acids: CASSSSGATNEKLFF. The entire variable domain, with the rest obtained from reference TRBV9 and TRBJ1-4, is as follows: DSGVTQTPKHLITATGQRVTLRCSPRSGDLSVYWYQQSLDQGLQFLIQYYNGEERAKGNILERFSAQQFPDLHSELNLSSLELGDSALYFCASSSSGATNEKLFFGSGTQLSVL.

This chain connects TRBV15 to TRBJ1-2; D might be TRBD1 (6 bases). CDR1 is LNHNV and CDR2 is YYDKDF in the germline V gene (reference sequence). Between the trimmed V and J ends, which lost 3 bases and 7 bases, there was a span of 18 bases. CDR3 length: 15 amino acids. CDR3 DNA: TGTGCCACCAGCAGCACAACAGGGCAGACTTCTGGCTACACCTTC. Its translation is CATSSTTGQTSGYTF.

The V and J genes are TRBV29-1 and TRBJ1-1; 7 nucleotides match TRBD1. The CDR3 totals 13 residues. Per the germline V gene, CDR1 is SQVTM and CDR2 is ANQGSEA. The J segment lost 3 bases and the V segment lost 7 bases, leaving 8 bases of the junction unmatched. CDR3 nucleotides: TGCAGCGGGAACAGACAGGGAGACACTGAAGCTTTCTTT. Its protein is CSGNRQGDTEAFF. The full variable domain, with the rest looked up from reference TRBV29-1 and TRBJ1-1, is SAVISQKPSRDICQRGTSLTIQCQVDSQVTMMFWYRQQPGQSLTLIATANQGSEATYESGFVIDKFPISRPNLTFSTLTVSNMSPEDSSIYLCSGNRQGDTEAFFGQGTRLTVV.

The V call is TRBV18, the J call TRBJ1-3; no firm D call. This CDR3 is 18 amino acids long. From germline, CDR1 is KGHSH and CDR2 LQKENI. Trimming took 0 bases from V and 0 from J, leaving 15 bases between them. CDR3 DNA: TGTGCCAGCTCACCACCAAATCAGGATCTATCCTCTGGAAACACCATATATTTT. Its protein is CASSPPNQDLSSGNTIYF.

The CDR3 loop reads CASSYSVGRAQETQYF. The DNA of the CDR3 is TGTGCCAGCAGTTACAGTGTGGGCCGCGCCCAAGAGACCCAGTACTTC. This sequence joins TRBV6-6 and TRBJ2-5; no firm D call. The germline V and J ends were trimmed by 2 bases and 1 base, with 14 bases remaining between them. Germline CDR1 MNHNY, CDR2 SVGAGI (reference sequence). The CDR3 sequence is 16 residues long.

This chain joins TRBV15 and TRBJ2-1; 8 bases are a match to TRBD2. The CDR3 runs to 17 residues. Trimming took 0 bases from V and 4 from J; bases not matched to a gene: 8. In germline, CDR1 is LNHNV, CDR2 YYDKDF (reference sequence). Here the CDR3 DNA reads TGTGCCACCAGCAGAGATCTTTCCACTAGCGGTTACAATGAGCAGTTCTTC. Encoded protein: CATSRDLSTSGYNEQFF.

For the CDR3, the DNA is TGTGCCACCAGTGATTCCGGGACAGGCCTTTACGAGCAGTACTTC. This gives the protein CATSDSGTGLYEQYF. J is TRBJ2-7 and V is TRBV24-1, with 8 positions matching TRBD1. Trimming at V came to 2 bases and at J to 4 bases, leaving 6 bases not matched to a gene. The germline V gene encodes CDR1 KGHDR and CDR2 SFDVKD. This CDR3 is 15 amino acids long.

Only one count was recorded for this clone. V gene TRBV12-5 combines with J gene TRBJ2-1; D unresolved. V shed 5 bases and J shed 0 bases, with 14 bases lying between them. This CDR3 is built from 16 residues. CDR1 is LGHNT and CDR2 is FRNRAP in the germline V gene. Here the CDR3 reads CASGPPKFSSYNEQFF. CDR3 DNA: TGTGCTAGTGGTCCCCCTAAGTTTAGCTCCTACAATGAGCAGTTCTTC.

The rearrangement joins TRBV7-2 to TRBJ2-1; 9 nucleotides match TRBD2. From germline, CDR1 is SGHTA and CDR2 FQGNSA. V lost 6 bases and J lost 7; bases outside the gene matches: 7. The CDR3 runs 14 residues. The CDR3 reads CASSTGLAPNEQFF. The CDR3 nucleotides read TGTGCCAGCAGTACCGGACTAGCGCCGAATGAGCAGTTCTTC.

This chain uses TRBV6-2 or TRBV6-3 with TRBJ1-6; 8 bases are a match to TRBD1. Looked up from germline, CDR1 is MNHEY and CDR2 is SVGEGT. The ends lost 4 bases at V and 10 bases at J; junction bases unmatched: 18. This CDR3 has 18 residues. CDR3 residues: CASSFDQGANTARSPLHF. The CDR3 nucleotides read TGTGCCAGCAGTTTTGACCAGGGGGCGAATACGGCGAGATCACCCCTCCACTTT.